The rows below give T cell receptor beta chains drawn from one sample of a study of blood T cell repertoires in COVID-19. TCRdb's table, derived via immunoSEQ multiplex PCR, lists solely in-frame clones and lacks some. There are about 230,000 clones in the sample; over 80% occur only once, and around 25% lies in the top ten. The specimen was peripheral blood. The receptors were gathered from a middle-aged man with acute or convalescent COVID-19. The CDR3 runs from the conserved cysteine through the conserved F or W. D genes are given only for firm matches. Size values are once, few and many counts, or a class for expanded clones, and some rows have none.

D	size	V	J	CDR3	DNA
TRBD1	NA	TRBV7-9	TRBJ1-2	CASSLNLPPRQGAQGYTF	TGTGCCAGCAGCCTTAACCTCCCCCCACGACAGGGGGCTCAGGGCTACACCTTC
TRBD2	NA	TRBV9	TRBJ2-5	CASSTGTSRGETQYF	TGTGCCAGCAGCACAGGGACTAGCCGTGGAGAGACCCAGTACTTC
NA	NA	TRBV2	TRBJ1-1	CASSEERVGTEAFF	TGTGCCAGCAGTGAGGAGCGGGTGGGAACTGAAGCTTTCTTT
TRBD2	NA	TRBV10-3	TRBJ2-2	CAISESAGGNTGELFF	TGTGCCATCAGTGAGTCTGCGGGAGGGAACACCGGGGAGCTGTTTTTT
NA	NA	TRBV10-3	TRBJ2-2	CAISPVSSISFTGELFF	TGTGCCATCAGTCCCGTTTCCTCGATTAGCTTCACCGGGGAGCTGTTTTTT
TRBD2	NA	TRBV19	TRBJ2-1	CATLWASGPHNEQFF	TGTGCCACCTTGTGGGCTAGCGGGCCCCACAATGAGCAGTTCTTC
TRBD1	NA	TRBV19	TRBJ1-2	CASKVGTGDSGYTF	TGTGCCTCCAAAGTAGGGACAGGGGATAGCGGCTACACCTTC
NA	NA	TRBV20-1	TRBJ1-3	CSASMRASGNTIYF	TGCAGTGCTAGTATGCGGGCTTCTGGAAACACCATATATTTT
TRBD1	NA	TRBV9	TRBJ2-6	CASSVPTGGGNVLTF	TGTGCCAGCAGCGTACCGACAGGGGGTGGCAACGTCCTGACTTTC
TRBD1	NA	TRBV5-1	TRBJ2-3	CASSIGTGEDTQYF	TGCGCCAGCAGCATTGGGACAGGGGAAGATACGCAGTATTTT
NA	NA	TRBV7-6	TRBJ1-1	CASSSDRFSEAFF	TGTGCCAGCAGCTCGGACAGATTTTCTGAAGCTTTCTTT
TRBD2	NA	TRBV6-5	TRBJ2-1	CASGRGSYNEQFF	TGTGCCAGCGGGAGGGGTTCGTACAATGAGCAGTTCTTC
NA	once	TRBV27	TRBJ2-1	CASSLLTASEKFF	TGTGCCAGCAGTTTACTGACAGCGAGTGAGAAGTTCTTC
TRBD2	NA	TRBV7-3	TRBJ2-7	CASSLTLAGRQYF	TGTGCCAGCAGCTTAACACTAGCGGGACGGCAGTACTTC
TRBD2	NA	TRBV12-3/TRBV12-4	TRBJ2-7	CASTGLAGGEQYF	TGTGCCAGCACCGGACTAGCGGGAGGGGAGCAGTACTTC
TRBD2	NA	TRBV4-1	TRBJ2-7	CASSQGQVREGAYEQYF	TGCGCCAGCAGCCAAGGGCAGGTCCGGGAGGGAGCCTACGAGCAGTACTTC
NA	NA	TRBV27	TRBJ1-5	CASRQSGVGNQPQHF	TGTGCCAGCAGGCAATCAGGGGTTGGAAATCAGCCCCAGCATTTT
TRBD1	once	TRBV4-2	TRBJ1-1	CASSQEVGTGSGTEAFF	TGTGCCAGCAGTCAAGAGGTAGGGACAGGGTCGGGCACTGAAGCTTTCTTT
TRBD2	NA	TRBV15	TRBJ2-1	CATSRGGGVSYNEQFF	TGTGCCACCAGCAGAGGCGGGGGGGTGTCCTACAATGAGCAGTTCTTC
NA	NA	TRBV7-2	TRBJ2-1	CASSLGGLGLEQFF	TGTGCCAGCAGCTTAGGGGGCCTAGGGCTTGAGCAGTTCTTC
TRBD2	NA	TRBV11-2	TRBJ2-1	CASSLGTSAIYEQFF	TGTGCCAGCAGCTTGGGGACTAGCGCTATTTATGAGCAGTTCTTC
TRBD1	NA	TRBV27	TRBJ1-6	CASTYGTGDSPLHF	TGTGCCAGCACTTACGGGACAGGGGACTCACCCCTCCACTTT
TRBD1	NA	TRBV18	TRBJ2-7	CASSEGQSYEQYF	TGTGCCAGCTCCGAGGGACAGTCCTACGAGCAGTACTTC
NA	NA	TRBV6-5	TRBJ2-2	CASVLEDSTGELFF	TGTGCCAGCGTATTGGAAGACAGCACCGGGGAGCTGTTTTTT
TRBD1	NA	TRBV25-1	TRBJ2-1	CASKGTGIEQFF	TGTGCCAGCAAGGGGACAGGGATTGAGCAGTTCTTC
TRBD1	NA	TRBV9	TRBJ2-4	CASSVEQGANIQYF	TGTGCCAGCAGCGTAGAACAGGGGGCCAACATTCAGTACTTC
NA	many	TRBV19	TRBJ1-5	CASTSGRGVTNQPQHF	TGTGCCAGCACCTCTGGGAGGGGGGTGACCAATCAGCCCCAGCATTTT
TRBD1	NA	TRBV5-4	TRBJ1-6	CASSPGQGAGNSPLHF	TGTGCCAGCAGCCCCGGACAGGGGGCGGGAAATTCACCCCTCCACTTT
TRBD2	NA	TRBV7-9	TRBJ2-7	CASSRTSGGYEQYF	TGTGCCAGCAGCCGGACTAGCGGGGGTTACGAGCAGTACTTC